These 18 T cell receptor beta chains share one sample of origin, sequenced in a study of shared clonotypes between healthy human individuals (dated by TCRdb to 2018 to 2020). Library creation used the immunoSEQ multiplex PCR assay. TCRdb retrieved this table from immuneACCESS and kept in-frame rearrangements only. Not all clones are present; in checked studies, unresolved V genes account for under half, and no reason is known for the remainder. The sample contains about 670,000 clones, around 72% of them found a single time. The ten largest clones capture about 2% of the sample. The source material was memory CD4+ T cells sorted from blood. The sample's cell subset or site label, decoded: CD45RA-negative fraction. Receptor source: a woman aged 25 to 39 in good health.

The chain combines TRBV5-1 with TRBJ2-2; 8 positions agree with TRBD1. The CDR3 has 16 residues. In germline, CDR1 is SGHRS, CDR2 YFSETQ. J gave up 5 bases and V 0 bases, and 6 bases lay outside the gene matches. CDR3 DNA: TGCGCCAGCAGCTTGGGGCAGGGGGCAGGAACCGGGGAGCTGTTTTTT. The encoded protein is CASSLGQGAGTGELFF. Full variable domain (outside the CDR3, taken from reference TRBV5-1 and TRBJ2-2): KAGVTQTPRYLIKTRGQQVTLSCSPISGHRSVSWYQQTPGQGLQFLFEYFSETQRNKGNFPGRFSGRQFSNSRSEMNVSTLELGDSALYLCASSLGQGAGTGELFFGEGSRLTVL.

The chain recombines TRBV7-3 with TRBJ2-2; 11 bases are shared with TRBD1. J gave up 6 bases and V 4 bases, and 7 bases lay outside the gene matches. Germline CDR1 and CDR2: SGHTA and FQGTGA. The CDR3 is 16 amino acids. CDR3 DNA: TGTGCCAGCAGCTATGTCCCGGGACAGGGGGCCGGGGAGCTGTTTTTT. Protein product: CASSYVPGQGAGELFF.

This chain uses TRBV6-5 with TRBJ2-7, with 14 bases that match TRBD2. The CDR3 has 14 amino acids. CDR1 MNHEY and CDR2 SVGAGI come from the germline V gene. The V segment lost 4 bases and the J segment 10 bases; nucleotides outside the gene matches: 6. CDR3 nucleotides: TGTGCCAGCAGTTCCGGGACTAGCGGGAGAGAACAGTACTTC. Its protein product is CASSSGTSGREQYF.

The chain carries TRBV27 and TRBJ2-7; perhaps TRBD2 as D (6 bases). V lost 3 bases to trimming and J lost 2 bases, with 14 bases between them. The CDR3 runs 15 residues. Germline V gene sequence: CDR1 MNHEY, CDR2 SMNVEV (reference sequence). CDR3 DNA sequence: TGTGCCAGCAGTTTCGGGGGAAAAGGGACCTACGAGCAGTACTTC. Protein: CASSFGGKGTYEQYF.

The CDR3 protein is CASSPGEGVAFTYEQYF. The CDR3 bases are TGTGCCAGCAGTCCGGGGGAAGGGGTAGCATTCACCTACGAGCAGTACTTC. J is TRBJ2-7 and V is TRBV27, with D possibly being TRBD2 (6 bases). This CDR3 region has 17 residues. V was shortened by 5 bases and J by 2 bases, with 22 bases between the two germline ends. Per germline, CDR1 MNHEY and CDR2 SMNVEV (reference sequence).

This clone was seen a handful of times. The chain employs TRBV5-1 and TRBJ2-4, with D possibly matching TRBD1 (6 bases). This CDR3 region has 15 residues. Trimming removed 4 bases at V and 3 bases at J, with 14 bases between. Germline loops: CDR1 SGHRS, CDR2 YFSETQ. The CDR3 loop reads CASSPTGQDKNIQYF. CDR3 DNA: TGCGCCAGCAGCCCGACAGGACAAGACAAAAACATTCAGTACTTC.

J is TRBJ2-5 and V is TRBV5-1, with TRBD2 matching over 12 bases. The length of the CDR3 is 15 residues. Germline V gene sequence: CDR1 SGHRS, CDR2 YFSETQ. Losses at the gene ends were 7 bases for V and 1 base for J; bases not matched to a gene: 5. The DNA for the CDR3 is TGCGCCAGCGAAAGGACTAGCGGGACCCAAGAGACCCAGTACTTC. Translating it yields CASERTSGTQETQYF.

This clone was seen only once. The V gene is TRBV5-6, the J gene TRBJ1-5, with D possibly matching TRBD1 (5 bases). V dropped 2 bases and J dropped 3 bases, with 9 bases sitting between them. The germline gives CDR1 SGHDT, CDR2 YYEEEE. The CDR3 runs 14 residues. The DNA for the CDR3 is TGTGCCAGCAGCTTAGCGGGGCCCAATCAGCCCCAGCATTTT. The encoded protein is CASSLAGPNQPQHF.

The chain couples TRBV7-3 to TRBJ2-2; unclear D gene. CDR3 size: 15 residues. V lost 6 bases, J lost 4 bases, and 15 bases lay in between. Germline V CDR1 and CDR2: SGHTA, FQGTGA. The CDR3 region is CASSSNGSPTGELFF. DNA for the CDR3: TGTGCCAGCAGTAGTAACGGCAGTCCCACCGGGGAGCTGTTTTTT.

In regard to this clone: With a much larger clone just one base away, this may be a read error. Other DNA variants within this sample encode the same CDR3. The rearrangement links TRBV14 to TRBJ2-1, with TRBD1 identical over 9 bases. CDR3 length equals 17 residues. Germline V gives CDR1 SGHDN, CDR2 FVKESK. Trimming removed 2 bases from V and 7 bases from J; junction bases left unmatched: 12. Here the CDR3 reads CASSQITGGPWSNEQFF. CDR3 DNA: TGTGCCAGCAGCCAAATCACAGGGGGCCCATGGTCAAATGAGCAGTTCTTC.

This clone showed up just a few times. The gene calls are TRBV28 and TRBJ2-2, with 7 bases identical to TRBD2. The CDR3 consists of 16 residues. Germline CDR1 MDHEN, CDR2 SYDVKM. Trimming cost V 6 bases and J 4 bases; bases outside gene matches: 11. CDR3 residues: CASRDSGTTPTGELFF. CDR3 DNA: TGTGCCAGCAGAGACTCCGGGACTACCCCCACCGGGGAGCTGTTTTTT.

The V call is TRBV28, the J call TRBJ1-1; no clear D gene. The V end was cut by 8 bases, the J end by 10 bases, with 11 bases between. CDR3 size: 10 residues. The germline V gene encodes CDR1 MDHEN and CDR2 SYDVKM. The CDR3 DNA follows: TGTGCCAGCTACTCCTCGGGAGCTTTCTTT. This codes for CASYSSGAFF.

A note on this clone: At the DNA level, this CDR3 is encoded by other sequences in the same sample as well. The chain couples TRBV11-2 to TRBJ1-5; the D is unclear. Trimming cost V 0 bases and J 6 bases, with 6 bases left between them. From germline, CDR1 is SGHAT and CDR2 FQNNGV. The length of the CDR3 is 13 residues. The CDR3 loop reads CASSLDGSQPQHF. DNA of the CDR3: TGTGCCAGCAGCTTAGATGGTTCTCAGCCCCAGCATTTT.

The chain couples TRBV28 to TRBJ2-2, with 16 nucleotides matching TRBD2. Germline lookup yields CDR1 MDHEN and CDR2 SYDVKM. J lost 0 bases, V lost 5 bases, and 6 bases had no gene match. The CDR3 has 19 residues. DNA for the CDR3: TGTGCCAGCAGTACCCCGGGACTAGCGGGAGGGCCGAACACCGGGGAGCTGTTTTTT. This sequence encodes CASSTPGLAGGPNTGELFF.

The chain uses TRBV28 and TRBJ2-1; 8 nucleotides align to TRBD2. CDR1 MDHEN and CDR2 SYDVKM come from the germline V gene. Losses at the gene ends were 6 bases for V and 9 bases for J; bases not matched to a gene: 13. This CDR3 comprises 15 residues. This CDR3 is CASRVGAGAKGEQFF. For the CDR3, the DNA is TGTGCCAGCAGGGTAGGAGCGGGAGCTAAGGGTGAGCAGTTCTTC.

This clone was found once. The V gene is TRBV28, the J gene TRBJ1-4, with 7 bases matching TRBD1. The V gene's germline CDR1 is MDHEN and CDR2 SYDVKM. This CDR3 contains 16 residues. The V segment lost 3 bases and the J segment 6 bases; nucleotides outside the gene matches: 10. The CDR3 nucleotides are TGTGCCAGCAGTTTTAATTCCGACAGGGCGGATGAAAAACTGTTTTTT. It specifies CASSFNSDRADEKLFF.

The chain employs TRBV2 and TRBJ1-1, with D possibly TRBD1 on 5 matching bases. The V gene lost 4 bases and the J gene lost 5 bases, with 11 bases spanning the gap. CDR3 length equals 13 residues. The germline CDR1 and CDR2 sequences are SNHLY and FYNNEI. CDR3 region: CASSVQGDTEAFF. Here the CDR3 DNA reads TGTGCCAGCAGTGTCCAAGGGGATACTGAAGCTTTCTTT.

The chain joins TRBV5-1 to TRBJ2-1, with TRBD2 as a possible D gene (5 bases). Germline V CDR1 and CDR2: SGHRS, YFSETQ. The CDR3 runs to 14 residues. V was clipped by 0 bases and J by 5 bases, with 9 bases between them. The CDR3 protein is CASSLEVGNNEQFF. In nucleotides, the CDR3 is TGCGCCAGCAGCTTGGAAGTCGGGAACAATGAGCAGTTCTTC.